The clone carrying this T cell receptor (beta chain) came up once. The antigen remains undetermined. Only in-frame clones appear in the TCRdb table, and some are missing; sequencing was by immunoSEQ multiplex PCR. The data show over 25,000 clones, with about 80% seen just once and 25% to 30% held by the top ten. The entry originates in a study of vaccination effects on CD4 cells after COVID-19. Expansion of antigen-specific CD4+ T cells with viral peptide pools was carried out by the ViraFEST assay before sequencing. Following culture for ten to eleven days, CD4+ T cells were isolated. Nucleocapsid antibodies stayed negative before and after vaccination, showing no earlier SARS-CoV-2 infection. Wells each received around 2 million PBMC, cultured with about 10 IU/ml IL-2 and roughly 9.8 ug/ml peptides. Study-wide results and caveats: Whether induced by infection or by vaccine, clones showed marked clonal contraction late after vaccination.

The V gene lost 5 bases and the J gene lost 5 bases, with 16 bases spanning the gap. Germline V lookup: CDR1 SGDLS, CDR2 YYNGEE. This CDR3 comprises 14 residues. Sequencing used CD4+ T cells from PBMCs cultured with SARS-CoV-2 spike peptides, obtained before COVID-19 vaccination. The chain is built from TRBV9 and TRBJ1-2, with TRBD1 as a possible D gene (5 bases). The source is a human donor who received a COVID-19 vaccine. CDR3 amino acids: CASSRPGDRYGYTF. In DNA form, the CDR3 reads TGTGCCAGCAGTCGACCGGGGGATAGGTATGGCTACACCTTC.